The text below deals with one T cell receptor (beta chain). Preparation of the TCRbeta library used unique molecular identifiers. MiXCR, run by TCRdb on the PCR reads, gives a single entry per CDR3 protein. The sample has about 980,000 distinct CDR3 sequences; under 30% are singletons. The junction had 12 bases not matched to a gene; V was cut back by 7 bases and J by 4 bases. The CDR3 covers 15 residues. From germline, CDR1 is SGHRS and CDR2 YFSETQ. This entry is derived from a study of T-cell reconstitution after alpha-beta-depleted transplantation in children. This chain links TRBV5-1 with TRBJ2-7; 9 bases line up with TRBD1. The sequenced sample was PBMCs, mostly from graft donor cells, obtained 360 days after TCRalphabeta/CD19-depleted stem cell transplant. The clonotype comes from a boy under two years old who had a stem cell transplant for SCID, so the T cells may come from the graft donor. The DNA for the CDR3 is TGCGCCAGCTCCCAACCGGGACAGGGTGGGTACGAGCAGTACTTC. Amino acids: CASSQPGQGGYEQYF.